The next 4 T cell receptor beta chains were all read from a single sample in a study of cytomegalovirus exposure and HLA in healthy donors (dated by TCRdb to between 2016 and 2019). The protocol used for the library was the immunoSEQ multiplex PCR assay. Imported from immuneACCESS, the table was reduced by TCRdb to in-frame sequences with V and J called. These copies leave out some clones; in studies compared against another copy, an unresolved V gene accounts for under half, and the cause of the remainder is not known. The sample table contains 150,000 to 200,000 clones; only one count was recorded for around 80% of them. The top ten clonotypes cover 0.95% to 1.5% of the sample. The sequenced sample consisted of PBMCs. The receptors come from a woman aged 30 to 39 in good health and CMV-seronegative.

This clone is labeled medium-sized. J is TRBJ1-5 and V is TRBV9; maybe TRBD1 (5 bases). V was pared by 7 bases and J by 7 bases, with 15 bases between. This CDR3 has 13 amino acids. In germline, CDR1 is SGDLS, CDR2 YYNGEE. CDR3 nucleotides: TGTGCCAGCGGTGAGGGAGGGGAACAGCCCCAGCATTTT. Translation gives CASGEGGEQPQHF.

This rearrangement joins TRBV2 to TRBJ2-3; 8 bases agree with TRBD2. The CDR3 spans 17 residues. The J segment lost 5 bases and the V segment lost 2 bases, leaving 12 bases of the junction unmatched. CDR1 SNHLY and CDR2 FYNNEI come from the germline V gene. CDR3 coding DNA: TGTGCCAGCAGTGAATGGAAGCCGGGGGGGCCGAGAGATACGCAGTATTTT. Its translation is CASSEWKPGGPRDTQYF. Full variable domain (missing parts from reference TRBV2 and TRBJ2-3): EPEVTQTPSHQVTQMGQEVILRCVPISNHLYFYWYRQILGQKVEFLVSFYNNEISEKSEIFDDQFSVERPDGSNFTLKIRSTKLEDSAMYFCASSEWKPGGPRDTQYFGPGTRLTVL.

The chain joins TRBV5-1 to TRBJ1-2; D is perhaps TRBD1 (6 bases). Germline lookup yields CDR1 SGHRS and CDR2 YFSETQ. The length of the CDR3 is 12 residues. The ends were cut back, 2 bases at V and 6 bases at J, with 8 bases in the middle. The CDR3 nucleotides read TGCGCCAGCAGCTTAACAGGGAATGGCTACACCTTC. This encodes CASSLTGNGYTF. The full variable domain, in which reference TRBV5-1 and TRBJ1-2 provide the parts outside the CDR3, is KAGVTQTPRYLIKTRGQQVTLSCSPISGHRSVSWYQQTPGQGLQFLFEYFSETQRNKGNFPGRFSGRQFSNSRSEMNVSTLELGDSALYLCASSLTGNGYTFGSGTRLTVV.

The chain uses TRBV30 and TRBJ1-1, with D possibly TRBD1 on 6 matching bases. V was trimmed by 8 bases and J by 1 base, leaving 11 bases between them. CDR1 is GTSNPN, CDR2 SVGIG, per germline (reference sequence). The CDR3 has 12 residues. The CDR3 coding sequence is TGTGCCGGTGGACAGCCGAACACTGAAGCTTTCTTT. Protein sequence: CAGGQPNTEAFF.